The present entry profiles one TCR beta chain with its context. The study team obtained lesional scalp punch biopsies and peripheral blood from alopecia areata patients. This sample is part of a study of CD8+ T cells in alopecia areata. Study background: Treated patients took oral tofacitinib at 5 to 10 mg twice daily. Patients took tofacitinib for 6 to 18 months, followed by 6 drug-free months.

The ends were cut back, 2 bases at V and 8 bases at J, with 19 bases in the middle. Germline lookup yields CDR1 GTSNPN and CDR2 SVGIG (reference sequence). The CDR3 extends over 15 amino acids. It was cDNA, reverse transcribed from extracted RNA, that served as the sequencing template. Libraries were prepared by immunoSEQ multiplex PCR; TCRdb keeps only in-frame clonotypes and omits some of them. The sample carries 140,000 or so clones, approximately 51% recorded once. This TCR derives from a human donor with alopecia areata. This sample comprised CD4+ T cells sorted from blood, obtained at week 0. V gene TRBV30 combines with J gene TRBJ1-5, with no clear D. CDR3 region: CAWSLGIITGEPQHF. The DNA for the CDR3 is TGTGCCTGGAGTTTGGGCATAATAACCGGAGAGCCCCAGCATTTT.